Presented here are 2 T cell receptor beta chains from one specimen sequenced in a study of T cell repertoires in cytomegalovirus infection. TCRdb analysed the reads with MiXCR anew, one entry per CDR3 protein. The sample yields approximately 280,000 distinct CDR3 sequences, approximately 22% seen once. For these receptors, no antigen is known. This specimen was cultured PBMCs, taken from culture after CMV antigen stimulation. All receptors come from a human donor in good health (CMV status not recorded). Some clones in this sample may be carry-over from other donors' samples.

This clonotype was recorded a few times. The rearrangement joins TRBV6-2 or TRBV6-3 to TRBJ2-1, with D possibly TRBD2 on 6 matching bases. Germline-derived CDR1 and CDR2 are MNHEY and SVGEGT. The CDR3 contains 13 residues. The ends were cut back, 5 bases at V and 9 bases at J, with 14 bases in the middle. CDR3: CASSHTSRGEQFF. The CDR3, as DNA: TGTGCCAGCAGTCACACCTCGCGGGGTGAGCAGTTCTTC.

This clonotype was found many times. This chain joins TRBV7-2 and TRBJ2-1, with 8 bases that match TRBD2. V gave up 6 bases and J gave up 7 bases; unmatched junction bases: 8. Germline V gives CDR1 SGHTA, CDR2 FQGNSA. The CDR3 loop spans 14 amino acids. CDR3: CASRLSGSGNEQFF. DNA of the CDR3: TGTGCCAGCAGGCTGAGCGGGAGTGGAAATGAGCAGTTCTTC.